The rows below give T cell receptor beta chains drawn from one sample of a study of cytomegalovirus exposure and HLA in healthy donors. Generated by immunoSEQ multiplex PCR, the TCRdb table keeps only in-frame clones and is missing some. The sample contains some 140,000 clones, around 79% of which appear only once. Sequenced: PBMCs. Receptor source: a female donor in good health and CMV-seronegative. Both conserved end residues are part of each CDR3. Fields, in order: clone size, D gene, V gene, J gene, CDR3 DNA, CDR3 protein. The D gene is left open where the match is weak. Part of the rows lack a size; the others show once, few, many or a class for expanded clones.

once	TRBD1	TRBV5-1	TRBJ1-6	TGCGCCAGCAGCTTGGGACAGGGCCGGAGGGCCCTCCACTTT	CASSLGQGRRALHF
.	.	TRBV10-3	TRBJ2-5	TGTGCCATCAGTGCTCTTCTTCGAGAGACCCAGTACTTC	CAISALLRETQYF
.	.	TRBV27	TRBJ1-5	TGTGCCAGCGCCGACACTTACAATCAGCCCCAGCATTTT	CASADTYNQPQHF
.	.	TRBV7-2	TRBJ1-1	TGTGCCAGCAGCTTCCGAGCCCTCACTGAAGCTTTCTTT	CASSFRALTEAFF
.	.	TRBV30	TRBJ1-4	TGTGCCTGGAGAACAAAGGGGCAGGAAAAACTGTTTTTT	CAWRTKGQEKLFF
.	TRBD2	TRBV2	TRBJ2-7	TGTGCCAGCACCCAGAGGGGGAGCGGGGGGTACGAGCAGTACTTC	CASTQRGSGGYEQYF
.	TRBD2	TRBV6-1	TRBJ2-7	TGTGCCAGCAGTGAGGATCTTGGGACTAGCCTCTTTGGGCAGTACTTC	CASSEDLGTSLFGQYF
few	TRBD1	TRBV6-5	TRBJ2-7	TGTGCCAGCACCCCGGGACAGGCCTCCTACGAGCAGTACTTC	CASTPGQASYEQYF
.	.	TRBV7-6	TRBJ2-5	TGTGCCAGCAGCCCGTATCAAGAGACCCAGTACTTC	CASSPYQETQYF
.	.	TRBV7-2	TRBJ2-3	TGTGCCAGCAGCTTAAGGGGTGGCACAGATACGCAGTATTTT	CASSLRGGTDTQYF
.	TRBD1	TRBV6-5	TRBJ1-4	TGTGCCACCCAGACAGGGGGAGGTGAAAAACTGTTTTTT	CATQTGGGEKLFF
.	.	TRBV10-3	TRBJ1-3	TGTGCCATCGTGGGCGGGGACCCTCCTGGAAACACCATATATTTT	CAIVGGDPPGNTIYF
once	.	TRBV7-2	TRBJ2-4	TGTGCCAGCAGGGGGGGGCTTAGCCCAAACATTCAGTACTTC	CASRGGLSPNIQYF
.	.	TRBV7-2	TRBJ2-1	TGTGCCAGCAGCTTAGCGGCAGTCAATGAGCAGTTCTTC	CASSLAAVNEQFF
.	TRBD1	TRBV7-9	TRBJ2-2	TGTGCCAGCAGCTCCCCGGACAGGGTGTCCAACGGGGAGCTGTTTTTT	CASSSPDRVSNGELFF
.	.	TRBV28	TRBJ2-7	TGTGCCAGCAGTCGCGGATCCTACGAGCAGTACTTC	CASSRGSYEQYF
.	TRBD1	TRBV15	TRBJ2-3	TGTGCCACCAGCAGTTTCTCCCGGGACAGGGGAGCAGATACGCAGTATTTT	CATSSFSRDRGADTQYF
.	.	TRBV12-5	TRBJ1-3	TGTGCTAGTGGTTTTGCGGACACCATATATTTT	CASGFADTIYF
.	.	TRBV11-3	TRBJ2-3	TGTGCCAGCAGCTTAGTGGGGGGGCCCACAGATACGCAGTATTTT	CASSLVGGPTDTQYF
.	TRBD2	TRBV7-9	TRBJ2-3	TGTGCCAGCAGCCCAGCCAGCGGGAGTACAAATACGCAGTATTTT	CASSPASGSTNTQYF
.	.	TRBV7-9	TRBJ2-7	TGTGCCAGCAGCTTCGGCGGGCGGCCGTTGGAGCAGTACTTC	CASSFGGRPLEQYF
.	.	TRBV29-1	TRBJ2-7	TGCAGCAAGGAGAAGGCGGCATACGAGCAGTACTTC	CSKEKAAYEQYF
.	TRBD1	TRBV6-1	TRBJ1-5	TGTGCCAGCAGGGCGACAGGGACGGGAAGACAGCCCCAGCATTTT	CASRATGTGRQPQHF
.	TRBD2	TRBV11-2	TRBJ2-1	TGTGCCAGCAGCTTAGAACTAGCGGGAGCTCGCAATGAGCAGTTCTTC	CASSLELAGARNEQFF
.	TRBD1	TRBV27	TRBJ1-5	TGTGCCAGCAGAGGGGGGACAGGGAGTCATCAGCCCCAGCATTTT	CASRGGTGSHQPQHF
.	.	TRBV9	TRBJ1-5	TGTGCCAGCAGCGGTTGGGGGGGGAATCAGCCCCAGCATTTT	CASSGWGGNQPQHF
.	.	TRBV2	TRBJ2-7	TGTGCCAGCAGGTCAGGACACCTAGCCTACGAGCAGTACTTC	CASRSGHLAYEQYF
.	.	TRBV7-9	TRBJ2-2	TGTTCCAGCAGTAACCATCGGGAATTCGGAGGGGACCGGGAGCTGTTTTTT	CSSSNHREFGGDRELFF
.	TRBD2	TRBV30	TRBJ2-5	TGTGCCTGGAGTGTTGCTAGCGGGAGTGAGACCCAGTACTTC	CAWSVASGSETQYF
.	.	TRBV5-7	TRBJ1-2	TGTGCCAGCAGCTTGGGAAGGGGCGGCTACACCTTC	CASSLGRGGYTF
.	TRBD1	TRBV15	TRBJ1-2	TGTGCCACCAGCAGGGGGACAGGGGGCCCCTATGGCTACACCTTC	CATSRGTGGPYGYTF
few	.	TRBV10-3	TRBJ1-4	TGTGCCATCAGTGCCCGAGGGCAGGGGAATGAAAAACTGTTTTTT	CAISARGQGNEKLFF
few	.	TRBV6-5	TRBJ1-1	TGTGCCAGCAGTTACTCGAGGGACACTGAAGCTTTCTTT	CASSYSRDTEAFF
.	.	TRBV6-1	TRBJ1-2	TGTGCCAGCAGTTTTAGAACGTATGGCTACACCTTC	CASSFRTYGYTF
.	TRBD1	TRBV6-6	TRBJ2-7	TGTGCCAGCATGCTACAGGGGGCGCGCGAGCAGTACTTC	CASMLQGAREQYF
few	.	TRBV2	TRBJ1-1	TGTGCCAGCTCGTCCTCGACTTGGAACACTGAAGCTTTCTTT	CASSSSTWNTEAFF
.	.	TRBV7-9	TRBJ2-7	TGTGCCAGCAGCTTCGCCGGCTCCTACGAGCAGTACTTC	CASSFAGSYEQYF
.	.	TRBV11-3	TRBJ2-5	TGTGCCAGCAGCTTTGGTGGGCCAGAGTACCAAGAGACCCAGTACTTC	CASSFGGPEYQETQYF
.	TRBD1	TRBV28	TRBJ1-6	TGTGCCAGCACCCTCGGACGGGACAGGGGGCCCGATTCACCCCTCCACTTT	CASTLGRDRGPDSPLHF